This TCR beta chain was captured in a study of T cell changes during pregnancy in multiple sclerosis. The method was immunoSEQ multiplex PCR; TCRdb's version includes in-frame clones alone and lacks a portion of them. The sample lists approximately 64,000 clones, around 92% occurring once. The CDR3 runs to 14 residues. CDR1 SGHTA and CDR2 FQGNSA come from the germline V gene. Losses at the gene ends were 3 bases for V and 3 bases for J; bases not matched to a gene: 1. The sequence came from a female donor with multiple sclerosis, enrolled in a pregnancy study. The specimen was peripheral blood, collected in the first trimester of pregnancy. The chain recombines TRBV7-2 with TRBJ1-5, with TRBD1 identical over 8 bases. CDR3 region: CASSLTGDNQPQHF. CDR3 DNA sequence: TGTGCCAGCAGCTTGACAGGGGACAATCAGCCCCAGCATTTT.